This T cell receptor (beta chain) was identified during a study of OX40 agonist ivuxolimab in advanced cancers. For the study at large: Patients received the agonistic anti-OX40 (CD134) antibody ivuxolimab. Partial responses were observed in three patients, of whom one had hepatocellular carcinoma and two had cutaneous melanoma.

The timepoints at which blood was sampled were baseline, cycle 4 day 1, and cycle 7 day 1. Some clones are missing from TCRdb's copy, which holds only in-frame ones; the method was immunoSEQ multiplex PCR. This table holds 66,000 or so clones, roughly 90% found once. V lost 0 bases to trimming and J lost 9 bases, with 9 bases between them. CDR1 is SGHTA and CDR2 is FQGNSA in the germline V gene. The CDR3 extends over 13 amino acids. The TCR was taken from an adult with an advanced solid tumor such as melanoma, head and neck, liver or kidney cancer. This specimen was CD4+ or CD8+ T cells sorted from blood, taken in a trial of the OX40 agonist ivuxolimab. The chain has TRBV7-2 and TRBJ2-1; D is uncertain. Here the CDR3 reads CASSLALVGEQFF. CDR3 nucleotides: TGTGCCAGCAGCTTAGCGCTCGTGGGTGAGCAGTTCTTC.